This T cell receptor (beta chain) was recovered during a study of blood T cell repertoires in COVID-19. Study at large: The United States, Italy and Spain provided the acute and convalescent COVID-19 samples. T cells, B-cell-depleted T cells, or PBMCs provided the cDNA or gDNA that served as material.

Clones were sequenced by immunoSEQ multiplex PCR, and TCRdb holds only the in-frame ones, with some missing. Here the sample spans about 160,000 clones, about nine tenths being singletons. Specimen: peripheral blood. The TCR originated in a man in his sixties with active or convalescent COVID-19.

The CDR3 loop reads CASRPGLASSYEQYF. The CDR3 DNA follows: TGTGCCAGCAGGCCCGGACTAGCGTCTTCCTACGAGCAGTACTTC. The chain uses TRBV13 and TRBJ2-7, with 9 bases identical to TRBD2. The CDR3 contains 15 residues. The germline CDR1 and CDR2 sequences are PRHDT and FYEKMQ (reference sequence). Unmatched junction bases numbered 7, after V lost 6 bases and J lost 1 base.